This T cell receptor (beta chain) was sequenced during a study of Graves' ophthalmopathy and Graves' hyperthyroidism. The stable label applied to hyperthyroidism with no ophthalmopathy within 18 months of follow-up. About this clonotype itself: The antigen is undetermined.

Points from the study as a whole: Thyroid clonotypes that were expanded above 0.001 frequency mostly also appeared in blood. The model predicted ophthalmopathy progression with around 70% sensitivity and approximately 72% specificity.

V was trimmed by 3 bases and J by 0 bases, leaving 6 bases between them. This CDR3 is 14 amino acids long. Germline-derived CDR1 and CDR2 are SGHKS and YYEKEE (reference sequence). Investigators amplified TCR beta CDR3 regions from RNA transcripts. Second-round multiplex PCR came after a first-round RT-PCR that employed HTBI primers. TCRdb reanalysed the multiplex PCR reads using MiXCR and keeps one entry per CDR3 protein. The table includes 400,000 or so distinct CDR3 sequences, approximately 18% detected once. The V gene is TRBV5-5, the J gene TRBJ2-2; TRBD1 might be the D (6 bases). The sequence came from an adult woman with stable Graves' hyperthyroidism. The sequenced sample consisted of peripheral blood. The CDR3 DNA sequence: TGTGCCAGCAGCTGGACAGCGAACACCGGGGAGCTGTTTTTT. It specifies CASSWTANTGELFF.